The 30 T cell receptor beta chains below come from one sample, sequenced in a study of regulatory T cells in long-lasting Graves disease (dated by TCRdb to the early 2020s). The library came from multiplex PCR. Sequenced on an Illumina HiSeq 4000. CDR3 regions were amplified by Arm-PCR with iRepertoire HTBI primers to construct TCR beta libraries. TCRdb applied fastp at Q25 and MiXCR to the public reads, then kept only in-frame beta chains. CDR3 protein duplicates are merged, each entry listing the most common genes and DNA. This sample has 530,000 or so distinct CDR3 sequences in its table, and roughly a sixth of those were observed once. The top ten constitute approximately 12% of the sample. The time point label, read with the paper, signifies: newly diagnosed GD, antithyroid drugs for less than 3 months. For both TCR sequencing and RNA sequencing, RNA was extracted from PBMCs in TRIzol. This sample was shared with a second study, whose subject was T cells in Graves' hyperthyroidism and ophthalmopathy.

Sequenced here: peripheral blood mononuclear cells (PBMCs), sampled at new diagnosis, from a patient treated with antithyroid drugs. Source of these receptors: a man aged 18 to 30 with Graves disease. Donor details come from another sample of the same person, matched by shared clones.

V usage is TRBV28 and J usage is TRBJ1-5, with 8 nucleotides matching TRBD1. The CDR3 length is 15 residues. V dropped 6 bases and J dropped 3; count of bases not matched to a gene: 7. Germline-derived CDR1 and CDR2 are MDHEN and SYDVKM. The CDR3 is CASSTTGDLNQPQHF. The CDR3 region has the DNA TGTGCCAGCAGCACGACAGGGGACCTCAATCAGCCCCAGCATTTT. Together with reference TRBV28 and TRBJ1-5, the CDR3 gives the full variable domain: DVKVTQSSRYLVKRTGEKVFLECVQDMDHENMFWYRQDPGLGLRLIYFSYDVKMKEKGDIPEGYSVSREKKERFSLILESASTNQTSMYLCASSTTGDLNQPQHFGDGTRLSIL.

There are many counts of this clonotype. The rearrangement joins TRBV10-3 to TRBJ2-1; 9 positions agree with TRBD2. CDR3 length: 15 residues. The germline gives CDR1 ENHRY, CDR2 SYGVKD. Trimming at V came to 5 bases and at J to 9 bases, leaving 11 bases not matched to a gene. The DNA for the CDR3 is TGTGCCATCAGTTCCCTAATAGCGGGAGAGGGTGAGCAGTTCTTC. This codes for CAISSLIAGEGEQFF.

A note on this clonotype: A much larger clone differs from this one at a single base, so this may be a read error. CDR3 DNA sequence: TGCAGTGCTCCAGACAGTACCTCCTGCGAGCAGTACTTC. Amino acid sequence: CSAPDSTSCEQYF. This chain links TRBV20-1 with TRBJ2-7, with D tentatively TRBD1 (5 bases). The CDR3 runs 13 residues. The germline CDR1 and CDR2 sequences are DFQATT and SNEGSKA (reference sequence).

A note on this clonotype: This may arise from a read error, as a much more abundant clone is one base away. J is TRBJ2-7 and V is TRBV2, with 8 bases aligning to TRBD1. CDR3 size: 14 residues. V lost 10 bases and J lost 3; bases outside the gene matches: 11. Germline CDR1 SNHLY, CDR2 FYNNEI. The CDR3 sequence is CATTRGTGYYEQYF. The CDR3 bases are TGTGCCACTACAAGAGGGACAGGCTACTACGAGCAGTACTTC.

This clonotype came up many times. The DNA of the CDR3 is TGTGCCAGCAGCTTAGTAGCGGAAGAAGAGACCCAGTACTTC. It translates to CASSLVAEEETQYF. The V call is TRBV7-2, the J call TRBJ2-5, with D possibly TRBD2 on 6 matching bases. Germline V CDR1 and CDR2: SGHTA, FQGNSA. The CDR3 sequence is 14 residues long. V lost 1 base to trimming and J lost 3 bases, with 9 bases between them.

The gene calls are TRBV28 and TRBJ1-2, with 9 bases identical to TRBD1. CDR1 is MDHEN and CDR2 is SYDVKM in the germline V gene. The CDR3 extends over 15 amino acids. The V and J ends lost 8 bases and 3 bases, in that order; junction bases with no gene match: 10. DNA for the CDR3: TGTGCCAGCTCACAGGGGGCGCGGGACTACTATGGCTACACCTTC. It codes for CASSQGARDYYGYTF.

The sample holds a few counts of this clonotype. The genes are TRBV12-3 or TRBV12-4 and TRBJ2-2, with D possibly matching TRBD1 (6 bases). The V and J ends lost 8 bases and 3 bases respectively, with 28 bases between them. CDR3 length: 19 amino acids. In DNA, the CDR3 is TGTGCCAGCTCTCCCTACTCCGGGGCAGGGGAACGAGACACCGGGGAGCTGTTTTTT. Its protein product is CASSPYSGAGERDTGELFF.

In this sample, this clonotype turned up a few times. This chain uses TRBV20-1 with TRBJ1-6, with 7 bases identical to TRBD1. Trimming cost V 4 bases and J 4 bases; bases outside gene matches: 1. Germline-derived CDR1 and CDR2 are DFQATT and SNEGSKA (reference sequence). CDR3 length: 13 residues. Here the CDR3 reads CSATGGYNSPLHF. The CDR3 DNA sequence: TGCAGTGCTACAGGGGGATATAATTCACCCCTCCACTTT.

By sample fraction, this clonotype is large. The gene calls are TRBV2 and TRBJ2-1; a weak D match, TRBD2 (5 bases). Germline values: CDR1 SNHLY, CDR2 FYNNEI. This CDR3 spans 16 amino acids. V was cut by 1 base and J by 5 bases, with 15 bases left in between. The CDR3 nucleotides read TGTGCCAGCAGTGAAGGGGGTAACCTACTAGACAATGAGCAGTTCTTC. It yields the protein CASSEGGNLLDNEQFF. The full variable domain, completed using reference TRBV2 and TRBJ2-1, is EPEVTQTPSHQVTQMGQEVILRCVPISNHLYFYWYRQILGQKVEFLVSFYNNEISEKSEIFDDQFSVERPDGSNFTLKIRSTKLEDSAMYFCASSEGGNLLDNEQFFGPGTRLTVL.

The chain combines TRBV5-4 with TRBJ1-3; D gene uncertain. Germline lookup yields CDR1 SGHNT and CDR2 YYREEE (reference sequence). The CDR3 totals 14 residues. V was cut by 4 bases and J by 2 bases, with 10 bases left in between. The CDR3 sequence: CASSLRSPGNTIYF. CDR3 coding DNA: TGTGCCAGCAGCCTCCGATCTCCTGGAAACACCATATATTTT. The whole variable domain, remainder taken from reference TRBV5-4 and TRBJ1-3, is ETGVTQSPTHLIKTRGQQVTLRCSSQSGHNTVSWYQQALGQGPQFIFQYYREEENGRGNFPPRFSGLQFPNYSSELNVNALELDDSALYLCASSLRSPGNTIYFGEGSWLTVV.

This clonotype has just a few counts. The chain employs TRBV7-2 and TRBJ1-2, with D perhaps matching TRBD1 (6 bases). Trimming removed 3 bases from V and 0 bases from J, with 17 bases in between. The CDR3 length is 17 residues. Per germline, CDR1 SGHTA and CDR2 FQGNSA. The CDR3 loop reads CASSFSGASSTNYGYTF. The CDR3 nucleotides read TGTGCCAGCAGCTTTTCGGGGGCCAGTAGTACTAACTATGGCTACACCTTC.

CDR3 sequence: CASSNTGVMAFF. In DNA, the CDR3 is TGTGCCAGCAGTAATACAGGGGTAATGGCTTTCTTT. V usage is TRBV7-9 and J usage is TRBJ1-1; the match to TRBD1 covers 7 bases. CDR1 is SEHNR, CDR2 FQNEAQ, per germline (reference sequence). There are 12 residues in the CDR3. V shed 6 bases and J 11 bases; nucleotides not matched to a gene: 9.

The chain uses TRBV5-6 and TRBJ2-7, with a possible D match to TRBD1 (6 bases). Germline CDR1 is SGHDT and CDR2 is YYEEEE. The CDR3 loop spans 15 amino acids. With 2 bases removed from V and 6 bases from J, the gap between germline ends came to 18 bases. CDR3 in DNA: TGTGCCAGCAGCTTAATTCCCGAAGGGGGTGTCGAGCAGTACTTC. Residues: CASSLIPEGGVEQYF.

Many counts were recorded for this clonotype. The chain combines TRBV5-1 with TRBJ2-1; 9 bases line up with TRBD1. This CDR3 is 14 amino acids long. Germline V gives CDR1 SGHRS, CDR2 YFSETQ. V was clipped by 3 bases and J by 8 bases; unmatched bases: 6. In DNA, the CDR3 is TGCGCCAGCAGCTCCGGACAGGGGTGGGATGAGCAGTTCTTC. This encodes CASSSGQGWDEQFF.

The chain is built from TRBV29-1 and TRBJ2-4; D not resolved. V lost 6 bases and J lost 9, with 9 bases in between. The CDR3 loop spans 10 amino acids. Germline V gene lookup returns CDR1 SQVTM and CDR2 ANQGSEA. The CDR3: CSVFETIQYF. CDR3 bases: TGCAGCGTCTTTGAAACCATTCAGTACTTC.

This clonotype was recorded at least ten times. V usage is TRBV12-3 or TRBV12-4 and J usage is TRBJ1-1; 7 bases align to TRBD1. V dropped 3 bases and J dropped 1; count of bases not matched to a gene: 5. The CDR3 is 15 residues long. The CDR3 DNA follows: TGTGCCAGCAGTTTGGGACAGTTACAGAACACTGAAGCTTTCTTT. It is translated as CASSLGQLQNTEAFF.

This clonotype was seen at least ten times. This chain uses TRBV7-9 with TRBJ1-1; D unclear. The germline CDR1 and CDR2 sequences are SEHNR and FQNEAQ (reference sequence). Trimming pared 1 base from V and 1 base from J, leaving 10 bases between. This CDR3 region has 15 residues. The CDR3 bases are TGTGCCAGCAGCTTAGGTCCCAGACCGAACACTGAAGCTTTCTTT. The encoded protein is CASSLGPRPNTEAFF.

The chain uses TRBV4-1 and TRBJ2-3; TRBD2 might be the D (6 bases). Germline V gene sequence: CDR1 MGHRA, CDR2 YSYEKL. This CDR3 contains 16 residues. The V gene lost 4 bases and the J gene lost 1 base, with 15 bases spanning the gap. DNA of the CDR3: TGCGCCAGCAGCCCCCGGAGGGGTTGGGGCACAGATACGCAGTATTTT. As protein: CASSPRRGWGTDTQYF.

DNA of the CDR3: TGTGCCAGCAGCGAGGACAGACGCAATGAGCAGTTCTTC. Translated, it gives CASSEDRRNEQFF. V is TRBV9 and J is TRBJ2-1; maybe TRBD1 (6 bases). The germline V gene encodes CDR1 SGDLS and CDR2 YYNGEE. The ends were cut back, 3 bases at V and 6 bases at J, with 10 bases in the middle. The CDR3 is 13 amino acids.

This clonotype was found many times. As DNA, the CDR3 is TGTGCCAGCAGCCTGCCTCGGAGGAGGACCCAAGAGACCCAGTACTTC. Its translation is CASSLPRRRTQETQYF. This sequence joins TRBV3-1 and TRBJ2-5; possibly TRBD2 for D (5 bases). This CDR3 has 16 amino acids. Germline values: CDR1 LGHDT, CDR2 YNNKEL (reference sequence). Between the trimmed V and J ends, which lost 4 bases and 1 base, there was a span of 16 bases.

This clonotype showed up many times. CDR3 loop: CASRDGTSGTYEQYF. The CDR3 DNA follows: TGTGCCAGCCGGGACGGGACTAGCGGGACCTACGAGCAGTACTTC. The V gene is TRBV2, the J gene TRBJ2-7, with 13 bases matching TRBD2. The CDR3 has 15 residues. The V gene end was trimmed by 8 bases and the J gene end by 2 bases; junction bases not matched to a gene: 6. The germline V gene has CDR1 SNHLY and CDR2 FYNNEI.

This clonotype appeared a few times. This chain uses TRBV5-6 with TRBJ2-1; D might be TRBD1 (5 bases). Germline V gene data show CDR1 as SGHDT and CDR2 as YYEEEE. With 4 bases removed from V and 9 bases from J, the gap between germline ends came to 11 bases. CDR3 size: 12 residues. The CDR3 nucleotides read TGTGCCAGCAGCCCAGGGTCCGGTGAGCAGTTCTTC. It translates to CASSPGSGEQFF. The full variable domain, its missing parts supplied by reference TRBV5-6 and TRBJ2-1, is DAGVTQSPTHLIKTRGQQVTLRCSPKSGHDTVSWYQQALGQGPQFIFQYYEEEERQRGNFPDRFSGHQFPNYSSELNVNALLLGDSALYLCASSPGSGEQFFGPGTRLTVL.

This clonotype was counted at least ten times. The V and J genes are TRBV3-1 and TRBJ2-1; D remains ambiguous. V was pared by 4 bases and J by 8 bases, with 15 bases between. Germline CDR1 LGHDT, CDR2 YNNKEL (reference sequence). The CDR3 has 14 amino acids. This CDR3 is CASSRNPEGDEQFF. CDR3 DNA sequence: TGTGCCAGCAGCCGTAACCCGGAAGGCGATGAGCAGTTCTTC.

This clonotype was counted at least ten times. V and J are TRBV28 and TRBJ1-5, with 7 bases fitting TRBD1. Looked up from germline, CDR1 is MDHEN and CDR2 is SYDVKM. Losses at the gene ends were 7 bases for V and 0 bases for J; bases not matched to a gene: 9. CDR3 length: 16 amino acids. As DNA, the CDR3 is TGTGCCAGCAAAATAGGGACAGAGTATAGCAATCAGCCCCAGCATTTT. This encodes CASKIGTEYSNQPQHF.

This clonotype was observed at least ten times. The chain employs TRBV10-3 and TRBJ2-7; D might be TRBD1 (6 bases). Trimming left V 3 bases short and J 1 base short, with 10 bases between. The germline gives CDR1 ENHRY, CDR2 SYGVKD. CDR3 length equals 14 residues. CDR3 sequence: CAISEPGQSYEQYF. CDR3 nucleotides: TGTGCCATCAGTGAACCCGGACAGTCCTACGAGCAGTACTTC.

This clonotype was recorded at least ten times. This chain uses TRBV12-3 or TRBV12-4 with TRBJ2-7, with a weak D call TRBD2 (7 bases). The CDR3 totals 17 residues. With 1 base removed from V and 0 bases from J, the gap between germline ends came to 16 bases. The chain's CDR3 is CASSLVGGGILSYEQYF. The CDR3 DNA reads as TGTGCCAGCAGTTTAGTGGGAGGGGGGATCCTCTCCTACGAGCAGTACTTC.

Written as DNA, the CDR3 is TGTGCCAGCAGCGTAGAGGGGTTTAGCTCCTACGAGCAGTACTTC. Translated, it gives CASSVEGFSSYEQYF. This chain uses TRBV9 with TRBJ2-7; a possible D gene is TRBD1 (5 bases). V was cut by 0 bases and J by 0 bases, with 10 bases left in between. Germline V gene data show CDR1 as SGDLS and CDR2 as YYNGEE. The CDR3 extends over 15 amino acids.

The chain couples TRBV9 to TRBJ2-1; no firm D call. The CDR3 totals 13 residues. The germline V gene encodes CDR1 SGDLS and CDR2 YYNGEE. Trimming took off 2 bases at V and 6 bases at J, with 9 bases between the two ends. The CDR3 sequence is CASSVYLGNEQFF. CDR3 DNA: TGTGCCAGCAGCGTTTATTTGGGCAATGAGCAGTTCTTC.

This clonotype was seen only a few times. This chain joins TRBV29-1 and TRBJ2-7; the D gene is possibly TRBD2 (7 bases). The CDR3 covers 12 residues. Germline CDR1 SQVTM, CDR2 ANQGSEA. V lost 4 bases, J lost 5 bases, and 12 bases lay in between. CDR3 nucleotide sequence: TGCAGCGTTGTAGGGGGGGGCGACGAGCAGTACTTC. Protein product: CSVVGGGDEQYF.

The chain combines TRBV7-2 with TRBJ1-6; perhaps TRBD1 as D (6 bases). The V end was cut by 1 base, the J end by 9 bases, with 13 bases between. CDR1 and CDR2 from the germline V gene are SGHTA and FQGNSA. The CDR3 spans 15 residues. In DNA, the CDR3 is TGTGCCAGCAGCTTAGGGGGGGCGAATGGTTCACCCCTCCACTTT. Amino acid sequence: CASSLGGANGSPLHF.